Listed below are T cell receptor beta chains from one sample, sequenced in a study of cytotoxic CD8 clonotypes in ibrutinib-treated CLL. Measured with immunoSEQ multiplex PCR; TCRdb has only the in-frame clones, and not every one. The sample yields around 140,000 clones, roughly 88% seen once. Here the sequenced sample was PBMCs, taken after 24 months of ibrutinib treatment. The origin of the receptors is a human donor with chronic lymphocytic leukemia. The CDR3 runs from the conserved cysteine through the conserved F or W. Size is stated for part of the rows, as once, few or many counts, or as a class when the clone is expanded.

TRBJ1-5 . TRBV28 CASLGPGGRQPQHF
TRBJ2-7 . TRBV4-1 CASSQGPVSYEQYF
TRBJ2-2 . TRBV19 CASSILTSGDTGELFF
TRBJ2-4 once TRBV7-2 CASSPRTGGGKNIQYF
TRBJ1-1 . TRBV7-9 CASSTQGTPNTEAFF
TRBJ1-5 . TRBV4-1 CASSQGQGDPGHQHF
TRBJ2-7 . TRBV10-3 CAIRGRSYEQYF
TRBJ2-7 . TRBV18 CASSPQGAYEQYF
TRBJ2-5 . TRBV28 CASKSAAAYQETQYF
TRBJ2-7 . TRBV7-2 CASSSWLDGSSYEQYF
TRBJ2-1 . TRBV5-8 CASSQSGYEYNEQFF
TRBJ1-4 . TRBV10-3 CAISEPEPGQGAGNEKLFF
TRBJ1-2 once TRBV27 CASSTNYDRVTSGYTF
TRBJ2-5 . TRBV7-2 CASSPGRTPGGETQYF
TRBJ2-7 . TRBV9 CASSESANPYEQYF
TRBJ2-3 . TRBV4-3 CASSQARASAKDTQYF
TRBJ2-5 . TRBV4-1 CASSFGLAGYQETQYF
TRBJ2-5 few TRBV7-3 CASSFRAGAQETQYF
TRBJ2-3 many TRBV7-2 CASSSYLTAVTDTQYF
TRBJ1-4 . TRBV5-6 CASSSTGGTTNEKLFF
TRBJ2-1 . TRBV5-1 CASNPPGGEQFF
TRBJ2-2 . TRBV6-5 CASSYRTGRYGELFF
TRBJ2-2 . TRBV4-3 CASSKFRAGELFF
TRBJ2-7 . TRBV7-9 CASSLDRGREQYF
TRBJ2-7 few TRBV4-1 CASSQEPGGYEQYF
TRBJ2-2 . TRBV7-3 CASTPYTGSLPSTGELFF
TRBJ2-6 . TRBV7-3 CASSFYGTPSSGANVLTF
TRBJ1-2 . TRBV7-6 CASSLIGQGVDYGYTF
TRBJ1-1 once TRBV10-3 CAISERGQNTEAFF
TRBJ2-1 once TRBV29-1 CSLRQGGGNEQFF
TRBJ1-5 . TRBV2 CASSEGHSNQPQHF
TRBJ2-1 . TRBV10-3 CATGTEQFF
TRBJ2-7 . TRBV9 CASSVRLAGLYEQYF
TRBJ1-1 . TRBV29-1 CSVGKTGAGTEAFF
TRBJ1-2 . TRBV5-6 CASRYDRGYGYTF
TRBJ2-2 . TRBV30 CAWSNTGTGELFF
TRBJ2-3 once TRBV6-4 CASSGAGRATDTQYF
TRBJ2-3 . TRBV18 CASSPNYSTDTQYF
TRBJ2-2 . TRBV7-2 CASSLRRVTGELFF
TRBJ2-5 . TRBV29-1 CSVIRGAQETQYF
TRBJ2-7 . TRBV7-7 CASSPSAGGPGEQYF
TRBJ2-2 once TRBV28 CASSRGTPGHGELFF
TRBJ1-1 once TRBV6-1 CASRSTGRTEAFF
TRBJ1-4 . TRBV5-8 CASSLGLSPSSTNEKLFF
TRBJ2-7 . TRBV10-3 CAISESRTVFHEQYF
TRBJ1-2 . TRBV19 CASSPRMDGLSRGYTF
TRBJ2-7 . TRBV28 CASSFVPFSYEQYF
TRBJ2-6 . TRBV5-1 CASSLTVAGGLTGANVLTF